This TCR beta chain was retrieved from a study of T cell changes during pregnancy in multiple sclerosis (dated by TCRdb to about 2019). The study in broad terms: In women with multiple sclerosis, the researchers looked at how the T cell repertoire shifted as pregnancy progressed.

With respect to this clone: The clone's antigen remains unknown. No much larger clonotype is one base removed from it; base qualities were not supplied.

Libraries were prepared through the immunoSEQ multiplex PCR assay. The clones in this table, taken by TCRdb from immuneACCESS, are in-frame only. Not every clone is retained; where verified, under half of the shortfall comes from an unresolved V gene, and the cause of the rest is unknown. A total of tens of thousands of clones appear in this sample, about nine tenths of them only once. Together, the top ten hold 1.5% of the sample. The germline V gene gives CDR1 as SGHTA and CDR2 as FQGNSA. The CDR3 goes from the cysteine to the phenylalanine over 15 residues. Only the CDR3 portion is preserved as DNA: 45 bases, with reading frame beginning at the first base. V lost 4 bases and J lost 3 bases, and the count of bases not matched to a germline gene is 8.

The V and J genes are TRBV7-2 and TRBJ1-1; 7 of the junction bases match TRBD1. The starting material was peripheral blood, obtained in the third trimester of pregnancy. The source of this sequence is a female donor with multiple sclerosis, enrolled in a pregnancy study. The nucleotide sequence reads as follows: TGTGCCAGCAGCTCGGACAGGATGGGGTACACTGAAGCTTTCTTT. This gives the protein CASSSDRMGYTEAFF.